A single sample is the source of the 29 T cell receptor beta chains below, sequenced in a study of T cell repertoires in cytomegalovirus infection. TCRdb redid the calling of the reads with MiXCR, one entry per CDR3 protein. The repertoire holds about 470,000 distinct CDR3 sequences, about 44% seen once, with 43% in the top ten. These TCRs are of unknown antigen specificity. Specimen: cultured PBMCs, collected from culture after CMV antigen stimulation. The source is a human donor in good health (CMV status not recorded). Some clones in this sample may be carry-over from other donors' samples.

This clonotype came up a few times. In nucleotides, the CDR3 is TGTGCCAGCAGTCGTGGGCGGAATGAGCAGTTCTTC. Protein product: CASSRGRNEQFF. The V and J genes are TRBV11-2 and TRBJ2-1; D unresolved. The germline gives CDR1 SGHAT, CDR2 FQNNGV. The V gene lost 6 bases and the J gene lost 7 bases, with 10 bases spanning the gap. CDR3 size: 12 residues.

This clonotype was counted a few times. The genes are TRBV6-1 and TRBJ2-7, with D perhaps matching TRBD2 (6 bases). From germline, CDR1 is MNHNS and CDR2 SASEGT. The CDR3 runs to 13 residues. V was shortened by 6 bases and J by 2 bases, with 11 bases between the two germline ends. This CDR3 is CASRLEGAYEQYF. CDR3 sequence (DNA): TGTGCCAGCAGGCTGGAGGGTGCCTACGAGCAGTACTTC.

J is TRBJ2-7 and V is TRBV5-1; D not certain. Germline V gene data show CDR1 as SGHRS and CDR2 as YFSETQ. With 2 bases removed from V and 0 bases from J, the gap between germline ends came to 15 bases. This CDR3 contains 16 residues. The CDR3 coding sequence is TGCGCCAGCAGCTTTTCCTCCCGACTCAGCTCCTACGAGCAGTACTTC. Residues: CASSFSSRLSSYEQYF.

This clonotype has only a few counts. V gene TRBV9 combines with J gene TRBJ2-5, with 9 positions matching TRBD2. The germline V gene has CDR1 SGDLS and CDR2 YYNGEE. The CDR3 loop spans 14 amino acids. The V segment lost 2 bases and the J segment 5 bases; nucleotides outside the gene matches: 4. The CDR3 here is CASSVSLAGETQYF. The CDR3 nucleotides read TGTGCCAGCAGCGTGAGTCTAGCGGGGGAGACCCAGTACTTC.

The chain is built from TRBV12-3 or TRBV12-4 and TRBJ1-5; maybe TRBD1 (5 bases). The CDR3 is 15 residues long. V was pared by 8 bases and J by 3 bases, with 17 bases between. The CDR3 loop is CASCWSGGFNQPQHF. Written as DNA, the CDR3 is TGTGCCAGCTGCTGGTCGGGGGGATTCAATCAGCCCCAGCATTTT.

This clonotype was recorded a few times. The gene calls are TRBV11-2 and TRBJ2-3, with D unresolved. V was pared by 3 bases and J by 1 base, with 17 bases between. The length of the CDR3 is 17 residues. Per germline, CDR1 SGHAT and CDR2 FQNNGV. The CDR3 DNA sequence: TGTGCCAGCAGCTTGGATTATGAGGTACCCGGCACAGATACGCAGTATTTT. It codes for CASSLDYEVPGTDTQYF.

The chain employs TRBV20-1 and TRBJ2-5; D is perhaps TRBD1 (6 bases). CDR1 and CDR2 from the germline V gene are DFQATT and SNEGSKA (reference sequence). There are 14 residues in the CDR3. CDR3 bases: TGCAGCGCCGAGGCAGGGGAAGCCGAAGAGACCCAGTACTTC. Protein sequence: CSAEAGEAEETQYF.

This clonotype has more than one count but fewer than ten. V gene TRBV7-8 combines with J gene TRBJ1-4; 7 bases line up with TRBD1. Germline V gene sequence: CDR1 SGHVS, CDR2 FQNEAQ. V was pared by 1 base and J by 0 bases, with 5 bases of the junction left unmatched. The CDR3 has 17 residues. As DNA, the CDR3 is TGTGCCAGCAGCTTAGAGGGACAGTGGGCAACTAATGAAAAACTGTTTTTT. This gives the protein CASSLEGQWATNEKLFF.

This clonotype was seen repeatedly, ten times or more. The gene calls are TRBV6-1 and TRBJ1-4; D is possibly TRBD1 (5 bases). This CDR3 spans 18 amino acids. CDR1 MNHNS and CDR2 SASEGT come from the germline V gene. The germline V and J ends were trimmed by 5 bases and 4 bases, with 23 bases remaining between them. The chain's CDR3 is CASSLSGGAGTGNEKLFF. CDR3 DNA sequence: TGTGCCAGCAGTTTGTCGGGCGGGGCCGGGACCGGTAATGAAAAACTGTTTTTT.

The chain uses TRBV20-1 and TRBJ1-6; 8 bases line up with TRBD1. This CDR3 has 13 residues. Germline lookup yields CDR1 DFQATT and CDR2 SNEGSKA (reference sequence). J gave up 10 bases and V 2 bases, and 4 bases lay outside the gene matches. CDR3 DNA sequence: TGCAGTGCTAGAAGGACAGGGAGCTCACCCCTCCACTTT. This codes for CSARRTGSSPLHF.

This clonotype was seen a few times. This chain links TRBV20-1 with TRBJ1-3; D call uncertain. Germline V gene lookup returns CDR1 DFQATT and CDR2 SNEGSKA (reference sequence). The V end was cut by 0 bases, the J end by 0 bases, with 12 bases between. The CDR3 runs 16 residues. CDR3 DNA sequence: TGCAGTGCTAGAGATCCTAGCCGGATCTCTGGAAACACCATATATTTT. Amino acids: CSARDPSRISGNTIYF.

With regard to this clonotype: A much larger clone lies one base from this, so it may be a read error. The chain carries TRBV12-3 or TRBV12-4 and TRBJ2-1; 10 bases map to TRBD1. With 6 bases clipped from V and 3 bases from J, the junction kept 5 bases outside the gene matches. The CDR3 is made up of 15 amino acids. CDR3 region: CASSRGQGYYNEQFF. The CDR3 DNA sequence: TGTGCCAGCAGCCGGGGACAGGGGTACTACAATGAGCAGTTCTTC.

This chain uses TRBV7-2 with TRBJ1-1, with D hard to call. The CDR3 consists of 12 residues. With 3 bases removed from V and 5 bases from J, the gap between germline ends came to 7 bases. Germline loops: CDR1 SGHTA, CDR2 FQGNSA. The CDR3 protein is CASSFLGTEAFF. The CDR3 DNA follows: TGTGCCAGCAGCTTCCTGGGGACTGAAGCTTTCTTT.

The chain couples TRBV29-1 to TRBJ2-2; D ambiguous. CDR3 size: 13 residues. CDR1 is SQVTM, CDR2 ANQGSEA, per germline. V was cut by 5 bases and J by 0 bases, with 7 bases left in between. The CDR3 DNA sequence: TGCAGCGTTCATCTCGCGAACACCGGGGAGCTGTTTTTT. Translating gives CSVHLANTGELFF.

V and J are TRBV6-6 and TRBJ1-1, with D possibly being TRBD1 (5 bases). Deletions cut 5 bases from V and 11 bases from J, with 18 bases between. CDR1 is MNHNY and CDR2 is SVGAGI in the germline V gene (reference sequence). The CDR3 contains 13 residues. CDR3 in DNA: TGTGCCAGCAGTCCCCCGGGGCCTTTTGGGGCTTTCTTT. Protein product: CASSPPGPFGAFF.

The chain combines TRBV15 with TRBJ1-5; D is uncertain. This CDR3 spans 14 amino acids. Looked up from germline, CDR1 is LNHNV and CDR2 is YYDKDF (reference sequence). V was trimmed by 3 bases and J by 5 bases, leaving 11 bases between them. CDR3 residues: CATSRHLFDQPQHF. In DNA, the CDR3 is TGTGCCACCAGCAGGCACCTCTTTGATCAGCCCCAGCATTTT.

A word on this clonotype: An end of the junction does not agree with germline; a read error may underlie this. V gene TRBV24-1 combines with J gene TRBJ2-3; no clear D. This CDR3 contains 12 residues. Per the germline V gene, CDR1 is KGHDR and CDR2 is SFDVKD. Here the CDR3 reads CDTSDWTDTQYF. The CDR3 DNA reads TGTGACACCAGTGATTGGACAGATACGCAGTATTTT.

V and J are TRBV7-6 and TRBJ1-5; no definite D call. V was clipped by 5 bases and J by 1 base, with 9 bases between them. Germline V gives CDR1 SGHVS, CDR2 FNYEAQ. The CDR3 loop spans 14 amino acids. The CDR3 DNA is TGTGCCAGCAGCACCGACACCAGCAATCAGCCCCAGCATTTT. Amino acids: CASSTDTSNQPQHF.

This rearrangement joins TRBV11-2 to TRBJ2-3; D unresolved. CDR1 and CDR2 (germline): SGHAT, FQNNGV. The CDR3 totals 13 residues. Trimming took off 7 bases at V and 4 bases at J, with 12 bases between the two ends. CDR3 in amino acids: CASTSVRPDTQYF. In DNA form, the CDR3 reads TGTGCCAGCACCTCCGTCCGTCCAGATACGCAGTATTTT.

This clonotype was detected only a few times. The chain employs TRBV7-2 and TRBJ1-6; D call uncertain. The CDR3 has 14 residues. Germline CDR1 reads SGHTA; CDR2 reads FQGNSA. Trimming pared 1 base from V and 7 bases from J, leaving 8 bases between. For the CDR3, the DNA is TGTGCCAGCAGCTTAGAAGTAACGAATTCACCCCTCCACTTT. Translated: CASSLEVTNSPLHF.

The chain employs TRBV12-3 or TRBV12-4 and TRBJ2-7, with 7 bases that match TRBD2. V lost 6 bases, J lost 0 bases, and 8 bases stayed unmatched. The CDR3 consists of 15 residues. The CDR3 sequence: CASSLAGEGSYEQYF. CDR3 DNA sequence: TGTGCCAGCAGCCTGGCGGGGGAGGGCTCCTACGAGCAGTACTTC.

A few counts support this clonotype. The genes are TRBV7-6 and TRBJ1-1, with D unclear. The CDR3 totals 15 residues. Germline V gene sequence: CDR1 SGHVS, CDR2 FNYEAQ. Trimming stripped 1 base from V and 0 bases from J, with 9 bases between. CDR3 in amino acids: CASSLELGMNTEAFF. CDR3 coding DNA: TGTGCCAGCAGCTTAGAACTGGGGATGAACACTGAAGCTTTCTTT.

V usage is TRBV7-8 and J usage is TRBJ1-5; no definite D call. The CDR3 sequence is 13 residues long. Germline V gene lookup returns CDR1 SGHVS and CDR2 FQNEAQ. V gave up 5 bases and J gave up 6 bases, with 11 bases separating them. CDR3 amino acids: CASSRERGQPQHF. The CDR3 nucleotides read TGTGCCAGCAGCCGCGAGCGCGGTCAGCCCCAGCATTTT.

This chain uses TRBV12-3 or TRBV12-4 with TRBJ2-7, with TRBD1 identical over 8 bases. V gave up 7 bases and J gave up 3 bases; unmatched junction bases: 11. The length of the CDR3 is 15 residues. CDR3 nucleotides: TGTGCCAGCACCCCGACCGGGACAGGAGGCTACGAGCAGTACTTC. Its translation: CASTPTGTGGYEQYF.

This clonotype was recorded a few times. This chain links TRBV12-3 or TRBV12-4 with TRBJ2-2; no reliable D call. The CDR3 has 15 amino acids. Trimming removed 6 bases at V and 6 bases at J, with 17 bases between. CDR3 sequence reads: CASRGLRSDPGELFF. The CDR3 DNA reads TGTGCCAGCAGGGGTCTTCGTTCGGACCCCGGGGAGCTGTTTTTT.

The CDR3: CASSLAGRMQPQHF. The CDR3 DNA sequence: TGTGCCAGCAGCTTGGCAGGGAGGATGCAGCCCCAGCATTTT. V and J are TRBV5-4 and TRBJ1-5, with D possibly being TRBD1 (5 bases). Germline CDR1 SGHNT, CDR2 YYREEE (reference sequence). This CDR3 has 14 residues. V was cut by 0 bases and J by 7 bases, with 11 bases left in between.

The table lists this clonotype with a few counts. This chain connects TRBV20-1 to TRBJ2-3; 8 bases line up with TRBD2. The CDR3 is 16 residues long. J was trimmed by 1 base and V by 3 bases; bases with no gene match: 9. Germline CDR1 and CDR2: DFQATT and SNEGSKA (reference sequence). CDR3 coding DNA: TGCAGTGCTAGCTCCCCAGGAGCGGGGGGCACAGATACGCAGTATTTT. Its protein product is CSASSPGAGGTDTQYF.

This clonotype was counted a few times. The CDR3 protein is CARAGPQRGELFF. The CDR3 bases are TGTGCCAGAGCCGGGCCCCAGCGCGGGGAGCTGTTTTTT. The V call is TRBV2, the J call TRBJ2-2, with D unresolved. The CDR3 has 13 amino acids. Trimming cost V 9 bases and J 7 bases, with 15 bases left between them. Germline V gene data show CDR1 as SNHLY and CDR2 as FYNNEI.

V usage is TRBV6-5 and J usage is TRBJ1-2; tentative D call: TRBD1 (6 bases). The CDR3 has 13 residues. The ends were cut back, 6 bases at V and 4 bases at J, with 12 bases in the middle. Looked up from germline, CDR1 is MNHEY and CDR2 is SVGAGI. This CDR3 is CASSQGPGYGYTF. In DNA, the CDR3 is TGTGCCAGCAGCCAGGGGCCGGGCTATGGCTACACCTTC.